This T cell receptor beta chain was found in a study of T cells after yellow fever vaccination. Study-level points and caveats: Once the booster was given, most primary-vaccination clones reappeared, at just under 98% for CD4 and around 90% for CD8.

Germline loops: CDR1 KGHSH, CDR2 LQKENI. The CDR3 spans 13 residues. Trimming took 1 base from V and 8 from J, leaving 11 bases between them. TCRdb reanalysed the 5' RACE reads using MiXCR and keeps one entry per CDR3 protein. The sample has approximately 300,000 distinct CDR3 sequences, approximately 12% seen once. This clonotype occurred many times. Its antigen remains unknown. This sequence originates from a man between 18 and 35 years old who received the YFV17D yellow fever vaccine. V and J are TRBV18 and TRBJ1-1; D gene ambiguous. Sequencing was performed on CD4+ T cells sorted from PBMCs, taken 45 days after the yellow fever booster vaccination. The CDR3 region is CASSPQDIREAFF. CDR3 bases: TGTGCCAGCTCACCACAAGATATAAGGGAAGCTTTCTTT.